The T cell receptor beta chain under discussion was sequenced for a study of OX40 agonist ivuxolimab in advanced cancers. Study as a whole: With ivuxolimab, an agonistic anti-OX40 (CD134) antibody, patients were treated.

The length of the CDR3 is 13 residues. Germline V gene sequence: CDR1 SEHNR, CDR2 FQNEAQ (reference sequence). V lost 3 bases and J lost 13, with 18 bases in between. Broader study findings: The study observed clonal expansion of CD4+ and CD8+ blood T cells by week 6 at 0.1 to 3.0 mg/kg.

Produced via immunoSEQ multiplex PCR; TCRdb's table is partial and in-frame only. The data contain roughly 98,000 clones, roughly 80% of them singletons. About this clone: Its antigen is currently unknown.

The rearrangement uses TRBV7-9 and TRBJ1-2; possibly TRBD1 for D (6 bases). This TCR was recovered from an adult with an advanced solid tumor such as melanoma, head and neck, liver or kidney cancer. Material: CD4+ or CD8+ T cells sorted from blood, obtained in a trial of the OX40 agonist ivuxolimab. This chain's CDR3 is CASSFLAAGAFTF. The CDR3 DNA is TGTGCCAGCAGCTTTCTGGCGGCAGGGGCTTTCACCTTC. The complete variable domain, with remaining parts taken from reference TRBV7-9 and TRBJ1-2, reads DTGVSQNPRHKITKRGQNVTFRCDPISEHNRLYWYRQTLGQGPEFLTYFQNEAQLEKSRLLSDRFSAERPKGSFSTLEIQRTEQGDSAMYLCASSFLAAGAFTFGSGTRLTVV.